This entry lists 29 T cell receptor beta chains sequenced from one sample in a study of shared clonotypes between healthy human individuals. Method: immunoSEQ multiplex PCR; TCRdb's copy keeps in-frame clones and lacks some. The sample records 530,000 or so clones, over 60% being singletons. Material for sequencing was PBMCs. The origin of the receptors is a middle-aged woman in good health. Some clones in this sample may be carry-over from other donors' samples.

The rearrangement links TRBV19 to TRBJ1-5; a weak D match, TRBD1 (5 bases). Germline assignment: CDR1 LNHDA and CDR2 SQIVND (reference sequence). The germline V and J ends were trimmed by 4 bases and 4 bases, with 17 bases remaining between them. There are 16 residues in the CDR3. The CDR3 DNA reads as TGTGCCAGTAGTACGCGGGGGGAAGATTTTAATCAGCCCCAGCATTTT. Translating it yields CASSTRGEDFNQPQHF.

CDR3 sequence (DNA): TGCGCCAGCAGCTTGCCGACTAGCGGGAGTTCCTACGAGCAGTACTTC. Encoded protein: CASSLPTSGSSYEQYF. The V gene is TRBV5-1, the J gene TRBJ2-7, with TRBD2 identical over 12 bases. The trim removed 1 base at V and 1 base at J, leaving 3 bases unmatched. The CDR3 is 16 amino acids. Germline CDR1 SGHRS, CDR2 YFSETQ.

The chain combines TRBV29-1 with TRBJ2-5; no clear D gene. This CDR3 comprises 11 residues. CDR1 is SQVTM and CDR2 is ANQGSEA in the germline V gene. V was cut by 7 bases and J by 3 bases, with 9 bases left in between. In DNA form, the CDR3 reads TGCAGCGCCGCTAAGAAAGAGACCCAGTACTTC. This sequence encodes CSAAKKETQYF.

The chain combines TRBV7-9 with TRBJ1-2; tentatively, D is TRBD1 (6 bases). From germline, CDR1 is SEHNR and CDR2 FQNEAQ (reference sequence). V lost 5 bases, J lost 4 bases, and 11 bases lay in between. The CDR3 is made up of 13 amino acids. This chain's CDR3 is CASSPDRTYGYTF. CDR3 bases: TGTGCCAGCAGCCCAGACAGGACCTATGGCTACACCTTC.

This clone was found once. J is TRBJ2-3 and V is TRBV10-1, with TRBD2 matching 8 bases. This CDR3 is 16 amino acids long. Germline CDR1 WNHNN, CDR2 SYGVQD (reference sequence). V was pared by 2 bases and J by 3 bases, with 7 bases of the junction left unmatched. The chain's CDR3 is CASSERREDSTDTQYF. The CDR3 bases are TGCGCCAGCAGTGAGAGGCGGGAGGATAGTACAGATACGCAGTATTTT.

The gene calls are TRBV6-5 and TRBJ1-6; D remains ambiguous. Germline V gives CDR1 MNHEY, CDR2 SVGAGI. This CDR3 spans 13 amino acids. Trimming removed 6 bases at V and 4 bases at J, with 7 bases between. The CDR3 spells CASRLLYNSPLHF. The DNA for the CDR3 is TGTGCCAGCAGACTCCTATATAATTCACCCCTCCACTTT.

This rearrangement joins TRBV28 to TRBJ1-5; 8 bases match TRBD1. From germline, CDR1 is MDHEN and CDR2 SYDVKM. This CDR3 has 14 residues. Trimming took 2 bases from V and 5 from J; bases not matched to a gene: 2. The CDR3 reads CASSLRQGHQPQHF. CDR3 nucleotide sequence: TGTGCCAGCAGTTTACGACAGGGGCATCAGCCCCAGCATTTT.

V and J are TRBV7-2 and TRBJ2-3; 10 bases match TRBD2. The germline CDR1 and CDR2 sequences are SGHTA and FQGNSA. The CDR3 is 14 residues long. V lost 6 bases, J lost 6 bases, and 6 bases stayed unmatched. This chain's CDR3 is CASRASGSLDTQYF. The CDR3, as DNA: TGTGCCAGCAGAGCTAGCGGGAGTTTGGATACGCAGTATTTT.

This chain connects TRBV18 to TRBJ1-2; D is perhaps TRBD1 (5 bases). This CDR3 contains 15 residues. Between the trimmed V and J ends, which lost 4 bases and 5 bases, there was a span of 17 bases. Germline V gives CDR1 KGHSH, CDR2 LQKENI. CDR3 nucleotide sequence: TGTGCCAGCTCACAATCGACAGAGGCGCTTTATGGCTACACCTTC. Translation: CASSQSTEALYGYTF.

This clone was seen only once. The chain couples TRBV5-5 to TRBJ2-7; no clear D. The CDR3 is made up of 14 amino acids. Trimming shortened V by 1 base and J by 2 bases, and 10 bases separated the two germline ends. Germline V gene data show CDR1 as SGHKS and CDR2 as YYEKEE (reference sequence). For the CDR3, the DNA is TGTGCCAGCAGCTTGCCGGGCCTCCCCTACGAGCAGTACTTC. It specifies CASSLPGLPYEQYF.

V gene TRBV18 combines with J gene TRBJ1-6; possible D gene TRBD1, 5 bases. This CDR3 is 13 amino acids long. The V gene lost 6 bases and the J gene lost 8 bases, with 11 bases spanning the gap. Looked up from germline, CDR1 is KGHSH and CDR2 is LQKENI. The CDR3, as DNA: TGTGCCAGCTCGGGGGGTTTGGATTCACCCCTCCACTTT. This encodes CASSGGLDSPLHF.

In its sample, this clone was seen once. The chain has TRBV21-1 and TRBJ2-7; TRBD2, the table's D call, was not compared with the DNA. TRBV21-1 is recorded as a pseudogene. This CDR3 contains 17 residues. The CDR3 region is CASTGGAGLRRSYEQYF. CDR3 in DNA: TGTGCCAGCACCGGGGGGGCGGGTCTGCGACGCTCCTACGAGCAGTACTTC.

This clone was observed a handful of times. The rearrangement joins TRBV29-1 to TRBJ1-3, with 12 bases fitting TRBD1. CDR3 length: 13 amino acids. V shed 8 bases and J 5 bases; nucleotides not matched to a gene: 4. Germline V gene data show CDR1 as SQVTM and CDR2 as ANQGSEA. CDR3 sequence: CSTRDRGRNTIYF. The CDR3 nucleotides are TGCAGCACGCGGGACAGGGGGCGAAACACCATATATTTT.

V usage is TRBV29-1 and J usage is TRBJ1-4, with D perhaps matching TRBD1 (6 bases). Germline CDR1 is SQVTM and CDR2 is ANQGSEA. V shed 6 bases and J shed 4 bases, with 21 bases lying between them. The CDR3 sequence is 16 residues long. The CDR3 nucleotides are TGCAGCGTCAAGGACAGCGGAACGGAAGTTAATGAAAAACTGTTTTTT. As protein: CSVKDSGTEVNEKLFF.

This clone was seen ten or more times. The V call is TRBV7-2, the J call TRBJ1-2; unclear D gene. The V end was cut by 1 base, the J end by 3 bases, with 9 bases between. In germline, CDR1 is SGHTA, CDR2 FQGNSA. The CDR3 has 14 residues. CDR3 in DNA: TGTGCCAGCAGCTTAGGGTCAGACGACTATGGCTACACCTTC. Its protein is CASSLGSDDYGYTF.

The chain has TRBV6-1 and TRBJ2-7; D gene unclear. The length of the CDR3 is 11 residues. In germline, CDR1 is MNHNS, CDR2 SASEGT. Between the trimmed V and J ends, which lost 5 bases and 3 bases, there was a span of 5 bases. CDR3: CASSSVYEQYF. The CDR3 bases are TGTGCCAGCAGTTCCGTCTACGAGCAGTACTTC.

This chain connects TRBV5-8 to TRBJ2-2; 12 bases map to TRBD2. The germline V gene has CDR1 SGHTS and CDR2 YDEGEE. The CDR3 runs 16 residues. Unmatched junction bases numbered 7, after V lost 4 bases and J lost 6 bases. For the CDR3, the DNA is TGTGCCAGCAGCCCGAGACTAGCGGGAGATTCCGGGGAGCTGTTTTTT. Residues: CASSPRLAGDSGELFF.

The chain is built from TRBV19 and TRBJ1-1; perhaps TRBD1 as D (5 bases). Trimming shortened V by 3 bases and J by 1 base, and 15 bases separated the two germline ends. The germline CDR1 and CDR2 sequences are LNHDA and SQIVND (reference sequence). The CDR3 runs to 16 residues. The CDR3 DNA is TGTGCCAGTAGTATTGGAGGGGAGTGGGGGAACACTGAAGCTTTCTTT. Protein: CASSIGGEWGNTEAFF.

This clone was seen repeatedly, ten times or more. This chain connects TRBV6-5 to TRBJ2-7, with D perhaps matching TRBD2 (5 bases). The V gene lost 7 bases and the J gene lost 3 bases, with 16 bases spanning the gap. CDR1 and CDR2 (germline): MNHEY, SVGAGI. This CDR3 has 14 amino acids. The CDR3 region is CASMDRTRGYEQYF. In nucleotides, the CDR3 is TGTGCCAGCATGGATAGGACTCGGGGCTACGAGCAGTACTTC.

The chain carries TRBV28 and TRBJ2-1, with 11 nucleotides matching TRBD2. This CDR3 contains 15 residues. The V segment lost 3 bases and the J segment 9 bases; nucleotides outside the gene matches: 7. Per germline, CDR1 MDHEN and CDR2 SYDVKM. The CDR3 DNA is TGTGCCAGCAGTTTCGTGGGGACTAGCGGAGCTGAGCAGTTCTTC. As protein: CASSFVGTSGAEQFF.

The chain uses TRBV7-2 and TRBJ2-1; 10 bases map to TRBD2. The length of the CDR3 is 15 residues. V trimming: 4 bases; J trimming: 12 bases; junction bases outside the gene matches: 12. The germline CDR1 and CDR2 sequences are SGHTA and FQGNSA. The CDR3 spells CASSSPGLAPEGQFF. In DNA form, the CDR3 reads TGTGCCAGCAGCTCCCCGGGACTAGCGCCCGAGGGGCAGTTCTTC.

Only one count was recorded for this clone. This chain links TRBV28 with TRBJ1-5, with TRBD1 matching 7 bases. This CDR3 comprises 18 residues. Germline loops: CDR1 MDHEN, CDR2 SYDVKM. Germline trimming cut 3 bases from V and 0 bases from J; bases unmatched to any gene: 11. The CDR3: CASSFYARTGYSNQPQHF. CDR3 DNA: TGTGCCAGCAGTTTCTACGCCCGGACAGGTTATAGCAATCAGCCCCAGCATTTT.

As to this clone: A much larger clone is a single base away; this may be a read error. The chain couples TRBV5-4 to TRBJ2-2; D may be TRBD1 or TRBD2 (5 bases each). Germline V gives CDR1 SGHNT, CDR2 YYREEE (reference sequence). The V and J ends lost 0 bases and 7 bases respectively, with 7 bases between them. This CDR3 has 13 amino acids. The CDR3 spells CASSLGGCGELFF. The CDR3 nucleotides read TGTGCCAGCAGCTTGGGGGGGTGCGGGGAGCTGTTTTTT.

The genes are TRBV30 and TRBJ2-1; D possibly matches TRBD1 or TRBD2 (6 bases each). The V end was cut by 3 bases, the J end by 10 bases, with 10 bases between. The CDR3 runs 11 residues. From germline, CDR1 is GTSNPN and CDR2 SVGIG (reference sequence). Written as DNA, the CDR3 is TGTGCCTGGAGGCTCGGGGGCGAGCAGTTCTTC. This gives the protein CAWRLGGEQFF. The full variable domain, in which reference TRBV30 and TRBJ2-1 provide the parts outside the CDR3, is SQTIHQWPATLVQPVGSPLSLECTVEGTSNPNLYWYRQAAGRGLQLLFYSVGIGQISSEVPQNLSASRPQDRQFILSSKKLLLSDSGFYLCAWRLGGEQFFGPGTRLTVL.

Comments on this clone: Other nucleotide sequences in the sample specify the same CDR3. The chain carries TRBV5-1 and TRBJ2-7, with 7 bases that match TRBD1. The J segment lost 5 bases and the V segment lost 1 base, leaving 0 bases of the junction unmatched. The CDR3 spans 12 residues. Germline lookup yields CDR1 SGHRS and CDR2 YFSETQ. The CDR3 nucleotides read TGCGCCAGCAGCTTGACAGGGGACGAGCAGTACTTC. Translated, it gives CASSLTGDEQYF.

The rearrangement joins TRBV11-3 to TRBJ1-1; D might be TRBD1 (6 bases). V was shortened by 5 bases and J by 0 bases, with 16 bases between the two germline ends. The CDR3 is made up of 16 amino acids. Germline V gene lookup returns CDR1 SGHNT and CDR2 YENEEA. The CDR3 DNA sequence: TGTGCCAGCAGCCCCGGGGGGGACACCATGAACACTGAAGCTTTCTTT. Its protein is CASSPGGDTMNTEAFF. The full variable domain, with the rest looked up from reference TRBV11-3 and TRBJ1-1, is EAGVVQSPRYKIIEKKQPVAFWCNPISGHNTLYWYLQNLGQGPELLIRYENEEAVDDSQLPKDRFSAERLKGVDSTLKIQPAELGDSAVYLCASSPGGDTMNTEAFFGQGTRLTVV.

The chain employs TRBV6-1 and TRBJ2-5; no clear D. CDR1 is MNHNS and CDR2 is SASEGT in the germline V gene. This CDR3 region has 12 residues. Trimming removed 6 bases from V and 5 bases from J, with 10 bases in between. DNA for the CDR3: TGTGCCAGCAGCCTCCGGATGGAGACCCAGTACTTC. Amino acids: CASSLRMETQYF.

The chain's CDR3 is CASSSGALSYEQYF. For the CDR3, the DNA is TGTGCCAGCAGTTCGGGGGCTTTGTCCTACGAGCAGTACTTC. This chain joins TRBV28 and TRBJ2-7, with D perhaps TRBD1 or TRBD2 (6 bases each). This CDR3 has 14 residues. Germline V CDR1 and CDR2: MDHEN, SYDVKM. With 4 bases removed from V and 1 base from J, the gap between germline ends came to 11 bases.

The V and J genes are TRBV30 and TRBJ1-2; 7 nucleotides line up with TRBD1. CDR1 is GTSNPN and CDR2 is SVGIG in the germline V gene (reference sequence). The CDR3 extends over 12 amino acids. V was clipped by 1 base and J by 7 bases; unmatched bases: 3. In nucleotides, the CDR3 is TGTGCCTGGAGTGGGGACAGACGTGGCTACACCTTC. It yields the protein CAWSGDRRGYTF.